Described below is a single TCR beta chain sequence and its context. The antigen this receptor binds is unknown. The input lacks base qualities; no much larger clone sits a single base away. In the paper's terms, the time point label means: baseline before first vaccination. The vaccinee samples were drawn from two UK trials, COV001 and COV002, one of which was a single-blind randomized controlled phase 2/3 trial testing AZD1222 (ChAdOx1 nCoV-19) in healthy adults. For TCRbeta chain sequencing, PBMC samples were collected from trial participants at day 0 and at day 28 after the second dose. The CDR3 regions of human TCRbeta chains were subjected to immunosequencing. In the paper's pipeline: TCRs in the repertoires were compared against a reference library of SARS-CoV-2-specific TCRs that had been generated with the MIRA antigen-specificity platform. Breadth was defined as the fraction of unique TCRs that were SARS-CoV-2-associated. Depth was defined as the fraction of total T cells that were SARS-CoV-2-associated. Using the MIRA data, each spike-specific TCR was assigned both to the spike region to which the TCR was reactive and to a CD4 or CD8 class. Log10-transformed breadth and depth values were compared by one-way ANOVA with Sidak's multiple comparisons tests. The table comes from immuneACCESS by way of TCRdb, which keeps in-frame sequences with V and J called. Part of the clones is missing from these tables; in studies checked, under half for an unresolved V gene and the rest for unknown reasons. The V and J calls and clone size are taken from that table; D and trimming were inferred from the DNA. Across this sample there are some 120,000 clones, with 75% to 90% seen only once. Jointly, the top ten make up about 1.6% of the sample.

The data stem from a study of T cell responses to AZD1222 COVID-19 vaccine (dated by TCRdb to the early 2020s). Regarding the study in general: Because spike-specific TCR depth and breadth did not differ between the two schedules, AZD1222 recipients who got a second dose at roughly 4 weeks were pooled with those who got a second dose at roughly 12 weeks. A total of 233 trial participants underwent TCR sequencing, of whom about 210 received two doses of AZD1222 and 26 received two doses of the MenACWY control vaccine. Trial participants were enrolled by age into 18-55, 56-69 and 70-plus year subgroups, with 148, 28 and 57 TCR-sequenced participants respectively. What the authors observed across the whole study: The whole spike protein was spanned by vaccine-associated CD4 TCRs, and dominant responses were seen in regions 160-218 and 743-854. Conclusions about previously exposed vaccinees are limited because only six or seven AZD1222 recipients were SARS-CoV-2 seropositive at baseline. Nearly half of unique spike-specific TCRs reportedly recognized epitopes outside regions mutated in the B.1.351 and B.1.1.7 variants. Participants were mostly white British and included more females than males, and it was suggested by the authors that clonal diversity may have been underestimated. Spike-specific TCR breadth and depth rose significantly after two AZD1222 doses compared with day 0 and with MenACWY recipients. Because no samples from the day 14 peak response were available, repertoires could be characterized only after the peak T cell response. The 56-69-year group was small, and its depth increase did not reach significance, likely because of low power.

In the germline V gene (reference sequence), CDR1 corresponds to LNHDA and CDR2 to SQIVND. A distance of 9 bases separates the germline ends of V and J, which lose 3 bases and 4 bases respectively. From the cysteine up to the phenylalanine, the CDR3 has a length of 13 residues. Only the CDR3 region is kept as DNA, spanning 39 bases read in frame from base 1. Sequenced material: peripheral blood, taken on day 0 of AZD1222 vaccination. The V gene is TRBV19 and the J gene is TRBJ2-5; a tentative D call is TRBD2 (5 bases match). The sequence was collected from an adult in good health. CDR3 loop: CASSILSGETQYF. The nucleotides are TGTGCCAGTAGTATTCTAAGCGGAGAGACCCAGTACTTC.